The next 21 T cell receptor beta chains were all read from a single sample in a study of a mutant IDH1 vaccine in newly diagnosed glioma. Method: immunoSEQ multiplex PCR; TCRdb's copy keeps in-frame clones and lacks some. Counted here are about 54,000 clones, more than 75% occurring once; the ten biggest clones make up 1.4%. Regarding time point: week 23, last vaccination. Vaccination comprised doses that each held 300 ug of mutant IDH1 20-mer peptide, plus topical imiquimod. What these receptors recognize is not known. Sequencing was performed on PBMCs, taken from a glioma patient whose treatment included an IDH1 peptide vaccine. The origin of the receptors is a man aged 40-55 years with glioma.

The chain recombines TRBV5-4 with TRBJ1-2, with 10 positions matching TRBD1. From germline, CDR1 is SGHNT and CDR2 YYREEE (reference sequence). This CDR3 comprises 13 residues. V trimming: 2 bases; J trimming: 7 bases; junction bases outside the gene matches: 2. CDR3 sequence (DNA): TGTGCCAGCAGCTTCGACAGGGGGCGTGGCTACACCTTC. This encodes CASSFDRGRGYTF.

V is TRBV7-8 and J is TRBJ1-1; possibly TRBD1 for D (6 bases). Trimming removed 5 bases at V and 0 bases at J, with 22 bases between. The CDR3 has 18 residues. Germline V lookup: CDR1 SGHVS, CDR2 FQNEAQ. The CDR3 sequence: CASSVVQNQAGVNTEAFF. CDR3 bases: TGTGCCAGCAGCGTAGTCCAGAATCAGGCAGGGGTGAACACTGAAGCTTTCTTT.

This clone occurred a few times. The chain uses TRBV10-3 and TRBJ1-2; D is perhaps TRBD1 (6 bases). Trimming removed 3 bases at V and 2 bases at J, with 19 bases between. Germline V gene data show CDR1 as ENHRY and CDR2 as SYGVKD. CDR3 length: 17 residues. The CDR3 protein is CAISESPNRVPNYGYTF. The CDR3 DNA sequence: TGTGCCATCAGTGAATCACCAAACAGGGTTCCGAACTATGGCTACACCTTC.

V is TRBV7-2 and J is TRBJ2-5, with unresolved D. The CDR3 extends over 11 amino acids. Deletions cut 2 bases from V and 5 bases from J, with 3 bases between. CDR1 and CDR2 (germline): SGHTA, FQGNSA. CDR3 in DNA: TGTGCCAGCAGCTTAACCGAGACCCAGTACTTC. It specifies CASSLTETQYF.

The chain couples TRBV5-8 to TRBJ2-3, with TRBD2 matching over 11 bases. In germline, CDR1 is SGHTS, CDR2 YDEGEE. The CDR3 sequence is 14 residues long. Germline trimming cut 5 bases from V and 1 base from J; bases unmatched to any gene: 0. The CDR3 spells CASRTSGGTDTQYF. As DNA, the CDR3 is TGTGCCAGCAGGACTAGCGGGGGCACAGATACGCAGTATTTT.

This sequence joins TRBV4-1 and TRBJ2-2; 8 bases line up with TRBD1. V shed 4 bases, J shed 7 bases, and the junction held 20 bases outside the gene matches. The CDR3 length is 19 residues. CDR1 MGHRA and CDR2 YSYEKL come from the germline V gene. The CDR3 region is CASSPPNWAGGVNGGELFF. The DNA for the CDR3 is TGCGCCAGCAGCCCCCCGAACTGGGCAGGGGGCGTTAACGGCGGGGAGCTGTTTTTT.

This sequence joins TRBV29-1 and TRBJ2-3, with a tentative D call TRBD2 (6 bases). Trimming left V 1 base short and J 6 bases short, with 14 bases between. CDR1 and CDR2 from the germline V gene are SQVTM and ANQGSEA. CDR3 size: 14 residues. The CDR3 DNA follows: TGCAGCGTTGAAGTCGGCGGGACCGGGGATACGCAGTATTTT. Its protein is CSVEVGGTGDTQYF.

The V call is TRBV6-1, the J call TRBJ2-5, with 10 bases that match TRBD1. The CDR3 length is 14 residues. CDR1 is MNHNS and CDR2 is SASEGT in the germline V gene. The V segment lost 8 bases and the J segment 2 bases; nucleotides outside the gene matches: 5. CDR3 protein: CASRRTGGQETQYF. The CDR3 DNA follows: TGTGCCAGCCGGCGGACAGGGGGTCAAGAGACCCAGTACTTC.

This chain links TRBV29-1 with TRBJ2-1, with 12 bases identical to TRBD2. In germline, CDR1 is SQVTM, CDR2 ANQGSEA. V lost 8 bases to trimming and J lost 6 bases; unmatched junction nucleotides: 11. The CDR3 sequence is 15 residues long. Here the CDR3 DNA reads TGCAGCCTAGCGGGAGGGTTCGGGGTAGCCAATGAGCAGTTCTTC. Amino acids: CSLAGGFGVANEQFF.

Notes on this clone: One junction end does not reproduce the germline sequence, and a read error may be involved. This chain uses TRBV7-8 with TRBJ1-5; no definite D call. This CDR3 comprises 14 residues. CDR1 SGHVS and CDR2 FQNEAQ come from the germline V gene. The CDR3 protein is CASSLTSGNQPQHF. CDR3 nucleotides: TGTGCCAGCAGCTTAACAAGCGGCAACCAGCCCCAGCATTTT.

The chain employs TRBV2 and TRBJ1-5; possibly TRBD1 for D (5 bases). V shed 4 bases and J shed 7 bases, with 14 bases lying between them. The CDR3 length is 14 residues. Germline V lookup: CDR1 SNHLY, CDR2 FYNNEI. The CDR3 protein is CASSAVGERQPQHF. The DNA of the CDR3 is TGTGCCAGCAGTGCGGTGGGGGAACGACAGCCCCAGCATTTT.

The gene calls are TRBV4-1 and TRBJ2-7, with 8 bases that match TRBD2. Germline V gene sequence: CDR1 MGHRA, CDR2 YSYEKL. The CDR3 spans 13 residues. V shed 4 bases, J shed 7 bases, and the junction held 6 bases outside the gene matches. Here the CDR3 DNA reads TGCGCCAGCAGCCCCCCCGGGACTAGAGAGCAGTACTTC. Translating gives CASSPPGTREQYF.

The chain carries TRBV18 and TRBJ1-1; tentatively, D is TRBD1 (6 bases). V was pared by 4 bases and J by 10 bases, with 13 bases between. This CDR3 region has 12 residues. Germline V lookup: CDR1 KGHSH, CDR2 LQKENI. The CDR3 DNA reads as TGTGCCAGCTCACGACAGGAAAAGGCAGCTTTCTTT. Residues: CASSRQEKAAFF.

The V and J genes are TRBV2 and TRBJ2-3; 7 bases fit TRBD1. The germline CDR1 and CDR2 sequences are SNHLY and FYNNEI. The CDR3 has 14 residues. V dropped 7 bases and J dropped 3; count of bases not matched to a gene: 7. CDR3 DNA sequence: TGTGCCAGCATAAGAGGGGGCAGGACAGATACGCAGTATTTT. Translation gives CASIRGGRTDTQYF. The variable domain in full, with the rest retrieved from reference TRBV2 and TRBJ2-3, is EPEVTQTPSHQVTQMGQEVILRCVPISNHLYFYWYRQILGQKVEFLVSFYNNEISEKSEIFDDQFSVERPDGSNFTLKIRSTKLEDSAMYFCASIRGGRTDTQYFGPGTRLTVL.

This chain uses TRBV7-2 with TRBJ2-6; either TRBD1 or TRBD2 may supply D (5 bases each). Germline V lookup: CDR1 SGHTA, CDR2 FQGNSA. This CDR3 is 15 amino acids long. V was cut by 2 bases and J by 4 bases, with 9 bases left in between. CDR3 sequence: CASSLRGVGANVLTF. The CDR3 DNA sequence: TGTGCCAGCAGCTTAAGAGGGGTCGGGGCCAACGTCCTGACTTTC.

The rearrangement uses TRBV19 and TRBJ2-7; D is uncertain. This CDR3 spans 11 amino acids. The V and J ends lost 5 bases and 8 bases respectively, with 10 bases between them. Germline V gives CDR1 LNHDA, CDR2 SQIVND (reference sequence). The CDR3 DNA follows: TGTGCCAGTAGTCAAAGAGGAAAGCAGTACTTC. Protein sequence: CASSQRGKQYF.

The rearrangement uses TRBV27 and TRBJ2-5; TRBD1 matches 12 bases. V lost 6 bases to trimming and J lost 5 bases; unmatched junction nucleotides: 10. The V gene's germline CDR1 is MNHEY and CDR2 SMNVEV (reference sequence). This CDR3 is 16 amino acids long. The CDR3 coding sequence is TGTGCCAGCAGCACACCTGGGACAGGGGGCGTTGAGACCCAGTACTTC. Residues: CASSTPGTGGVETQYF.

The chain has TRBV13 and TRBJ2-5, with 8 bases matching TRBD2. The CDR3 extends over 15 amino acids. V dropped 5 bases and J dropped 5; count of bases not matched to a gene: 10. The germline V gene encodes CDR1 PRHDT and CDR2 FYEKMQ (reference sequence). In DNA form, the CDR3 reads TGTGCCAGCAGCAGGGGACTAGTGGCGATCGAGACCCAGTACTTC. This encodes CASSRGLVAIETQYF. The entire variable domain, with the rest obtained from reference TRBV13 and TRBJ2-5, is as follows: AAGVIQSPRHLIKEKRETATLKCYPIPRHDTVYWYQQGPGQDPQFLISFYEKMQSDKGSIPDRFSAQQFSDYHSELNMSSLELGDSALYFCASSRGLVAIETQYFGPGTRLLVL.

This clone appeared a few times. This chain connects TRBV14 to TRBJ1-1; 9 nucleotides agree with TRBD1. CDR3 length equals 13 residues. V trimming: 4 bases; J trimming: 7 bases; junction bases outside the gene matches: 4. Per the germline V gene, CDR1 is SGHDN and CDR2 is FVKESK. The CDR3 DNA reads as TGTGCCAGCAGCCGGGACAGGGAGGGTGAAGCTTTCTTT. Amino acid sequence: CASSRDREGEAFF. Combining the CDR3 with reference TRBV14 and TRBJ1-1 gives the whole variable domain EAGVTQFPSHSVIEKGQTVTLRCDPISGHDNLYWYRRVMGKEIKFLLHFVKESKQDESGMPNNRFLAERTGGTYSTLKVQPAELEDSGVYFCASSRDREGEAFFGQGTRLTVV.

The gene calls are TRBV28 and TRBJ1-5; D unresolved. The CDR3 runs to 12 residues. Germline CDR1 MDHEN, CDR2 SYDVKM. Trimming cost V 5 bases and J 0 bases, with 2 bases left between them. The CDR3 spells CASSHSNQPQHF. As DNA, the CDR3 is TGTGCCAGCAGTCATAGCAATCAGCCCCAGCATTTT.

The chain links TRBV5-1 to TRBJ2-7; 10 nucleotides line up with TRBD2. The trim removed 4 bases at V and 0 bases at J, leaving 10 bases unmatched. Germline values: CDR1 SGHRS, CDR2 YFSETQ. This CDR3 region has 17 residues. The CDR3 sequence is CASSARTSGGSSYEQYF. In nucleotides, the CDR3 is TGCGCCAGCAGCGCCCGGACTAGCGGAGGGAGCTCCTACGAGCAGTACTTC.